A selection of T cell receptor beta chains follows, all from one sample in a study of T cells in localized non-small cell lung cancer. TCRdb keeps only in-frame clones here, not all; method: immunoSEQ multiplex PCR. The data hold 20,000 to 30,000 clones, with approximately 89% observed a single time. Sequencing used peripheral blood, obtained before any cancer treatment. Receptors were obtained from an older female donor with stage II squamous cell lung carcinoma. Both conserved end residues are part of each CDR3. D genes are given only for firm matches.

J: TRBJ2-3; V: TRBV7-2; D: .; length: 16; CDR3: CASSPERDQPTDTQYF; DNA: TGTGCCAGCAGCCCTGAGAGGGACCAGCCCACAGATACGCAGTATTTT
J: TRBJ2-7; V: TRBV18; D: TRBD1; length: 15; CDR3: CASSTGTGGFYEQYF; DNA: TGTGCCAGCTCAACCGGGACAGGGGGCTTTTACGAGCAGTACTTC
J: TRBJ1-4; V: TRBV21-1; D: .; length: 15; CDR3: CASSPQGTGLEKLFF; DNA: TGTGCCAGCAGCCCCCAGGGGACAGGGCTGGAAAAACTGTTTTTT
J: TRBJ1-6; V: TRBV5-5; D: TRBD1; length: 19; CDR3: CASSLAPTGGGSYNSPLHF; DNA: TGTGCCAGCAGCTTGGCCCCGACAGGGGGGGGATCCTATAATTCACCCCTCCACTTT
J: TRBJ2-1; V: TRBV11-3; D: .; length: 17; CDR3: CASSRTFEAGIYNEQFF; DNA: TGTGCCAGCAGCAGAACCTTCGAGGCGGGGATTTACAATGAGCAGTTCTTC
J: TRBJ2-3; V: TRBV6-4; D: .; length: 15; CDR3: CASSDSVGDSDTQYF; DNA: TGTGCCAGCAGTGACTCTGTGGGGGACTCAGATACGCAGTATTTT
J: TRBJ1-5; V: TRBV30; D: .; length: 13; CDR3: CAWGRNSNQPQHF; DNA: TGTGCCTGGGGCAGAAATAGCAATCAGCCCCAGCATTTT
J: TRBJ2-4; V: TRBV7-9; D: TRBD2; length: 12; CDR3: CASSQGVSGKNF; DNA: TGTGCCAGCAGCCAAGGGGTTAGCGGGAAGAACTTC
J: TRBJ2-2; V: TRBV4-1; D: TRBD1; length: 15; CDR3: CASSQVGQGAGELFF; DNA: TGCGCCAGCAGCCAAGTCGGACAGGGGGCCGGGGAGCTGTTTTTT
J: TRBJ1-4; V: TRBV27; D: TRBD1; length: 15; CDR3: CASSLSTGWDEKLFF; DNA: TGTGCCAGCAGTTTATCGACAGGGTGGGATGAAAAACTGTTTTTT
J: TRBJ2-6; V: TRBV6-6; D: .; length: 14; CDR3: CASSPSSGANVLTF; DNA: TGTGCCAGCAGCCCGTCCTCTGGGGCCAACGTCCTGACTTTC
J: TRBJ1-1; V: TRBV18; D: TRBD1; length: 14; CDR3: CASSSQGEGTEAFF; DNA: TGTGCCAGCTCAAGCCAGGGGGAGGGGACTGAAGCTTTCTTT
J: TRBJ2-1; V: TRBV7-7; D: TRBD2; length: 14; CDR3: CASSLAGLDNEQFF; DNA: TGTGCTAGCAGCTTAGCGGGACTGGACAATGAGCAGTTCTTC